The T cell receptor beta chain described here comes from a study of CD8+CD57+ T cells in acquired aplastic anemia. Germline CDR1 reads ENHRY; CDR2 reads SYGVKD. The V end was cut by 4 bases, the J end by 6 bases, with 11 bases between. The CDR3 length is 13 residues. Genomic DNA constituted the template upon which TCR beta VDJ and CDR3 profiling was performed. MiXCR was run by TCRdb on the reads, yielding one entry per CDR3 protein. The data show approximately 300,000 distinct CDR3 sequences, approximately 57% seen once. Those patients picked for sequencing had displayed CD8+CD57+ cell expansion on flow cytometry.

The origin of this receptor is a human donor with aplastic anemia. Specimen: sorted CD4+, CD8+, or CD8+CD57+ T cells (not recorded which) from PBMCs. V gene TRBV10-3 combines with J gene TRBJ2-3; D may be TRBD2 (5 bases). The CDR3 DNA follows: TGTGCCATCAGTGGAAGGACTTTGGATACGCAGTATTTT. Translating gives CAISGRTLDTQYF.